The sequence of this TCR beta chain was determined in a study of blood T cell repertoires in COVID-19. About the research overall: Acute and convalescent COVID-19 samples came from the United States, Italy and Spain. T cells, B-cell-depleted T cells, or PBMCs supplied cDNA or gDNA.

CDR3 size: 18 residues. CDR1 is LNHDA and CDR2 is SQIVND in the germline V gene (reference sequence). The ends lost 6 bases at V and 0 bases at J; junction bases unmatched: 14. In the original analysis: Amplified reference gene primers provided the basis for estimating nucleated cell counts. Assay used: immunoSEQ multiplex PCR; TCRdb lists only in-frame clones, some missing. V and J calls and clone size come straight from that table; D and trimming were deduced from the DNA. The table records about 670,000 clones, approximately 90% of them present only once. This TCR was recovered from a woman aged 18-35 years with acute or convalescent COVID-19. Material for sequencing was peripheral blood. The genes are TRBV19 and TRBJ1-1; 9 nucleotides align to TRBD1. The CDR3 bases are TGTGCCAGTAGCACGAAACCATTCGGGACAGGGATGAACACTGAAGCTTTCTTT. This sequence encodes CASSTKPFGTGMNTEAFF.